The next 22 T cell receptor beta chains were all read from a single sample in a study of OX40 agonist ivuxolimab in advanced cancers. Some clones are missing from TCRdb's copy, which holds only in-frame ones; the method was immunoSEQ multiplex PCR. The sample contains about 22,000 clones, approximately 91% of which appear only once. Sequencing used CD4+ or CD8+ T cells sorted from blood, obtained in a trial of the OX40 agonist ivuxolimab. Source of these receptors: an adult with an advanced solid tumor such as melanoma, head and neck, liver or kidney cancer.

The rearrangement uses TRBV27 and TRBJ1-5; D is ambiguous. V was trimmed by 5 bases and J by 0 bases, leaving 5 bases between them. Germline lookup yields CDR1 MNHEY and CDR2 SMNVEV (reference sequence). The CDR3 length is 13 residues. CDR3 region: CASSPYSNQPQHF. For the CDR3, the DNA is TGTGCCAGCAGTCCCTATAGCAATCAGCCCCAGCATTTT.

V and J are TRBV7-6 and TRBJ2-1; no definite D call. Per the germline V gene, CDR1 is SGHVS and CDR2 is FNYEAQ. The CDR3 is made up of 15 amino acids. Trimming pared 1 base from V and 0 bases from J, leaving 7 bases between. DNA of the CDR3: TGTGCCAGCAGCTTAGAAAGTAGCTCCTACAATGAGCAGTTCTTC. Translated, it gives CASSLESSSYNEQFF. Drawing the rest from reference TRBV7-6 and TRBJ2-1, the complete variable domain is GAGVSQSPRYKVTKRGQDVALRCDPISGHVSLYWYRQALGQGPEFLTYFNYEAQQDKSGLPNDRFSAERPEGSISTLTIQRTEQRDSAMYRCASSLESSSYNEQFFGPGTRLTVL.

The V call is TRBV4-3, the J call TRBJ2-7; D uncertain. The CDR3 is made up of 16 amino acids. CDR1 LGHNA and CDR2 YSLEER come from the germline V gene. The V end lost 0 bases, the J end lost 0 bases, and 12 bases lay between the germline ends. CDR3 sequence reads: CASSQDPSTSSYEQYF. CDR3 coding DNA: TGCGCCAGCAGCCAAGATCCATCTACCTCCTCCTACGAGCAGTACTTC.

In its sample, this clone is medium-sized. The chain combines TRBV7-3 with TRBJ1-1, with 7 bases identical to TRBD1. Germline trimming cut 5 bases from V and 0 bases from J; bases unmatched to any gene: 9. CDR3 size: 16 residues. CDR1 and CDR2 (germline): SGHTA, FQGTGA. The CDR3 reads CASSPEGGEMNTEAFF. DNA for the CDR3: TGTGCCAGCAGCCCCGAAGGGGGCGAAATGAACACTGAAGCTTTCTTT.

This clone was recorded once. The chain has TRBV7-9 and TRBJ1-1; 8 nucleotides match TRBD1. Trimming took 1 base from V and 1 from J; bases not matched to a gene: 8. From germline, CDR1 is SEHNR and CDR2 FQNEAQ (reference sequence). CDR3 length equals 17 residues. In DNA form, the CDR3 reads TGTGCCAGCAGCTTAGGAACCCAGGGGGCAAGGAACACTGAAGCTTTCTTT. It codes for CASSLGTQGARNTEAFF.

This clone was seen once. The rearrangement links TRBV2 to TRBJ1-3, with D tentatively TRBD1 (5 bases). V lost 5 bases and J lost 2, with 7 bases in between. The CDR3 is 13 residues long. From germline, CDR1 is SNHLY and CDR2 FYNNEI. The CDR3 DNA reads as TGTGCCAGCAGTCAGGGAGCTGGAAACACCATATATTTT. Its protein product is CASSQGAGNTIYF.

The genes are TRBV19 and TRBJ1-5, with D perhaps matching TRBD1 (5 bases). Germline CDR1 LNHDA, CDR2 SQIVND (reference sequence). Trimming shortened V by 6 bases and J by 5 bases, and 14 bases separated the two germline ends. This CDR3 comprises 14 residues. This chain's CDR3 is CASRGGAGDQPQHF. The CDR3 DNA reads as TGTGCCAGTAGGGGCGGGGCGGGCGATCAGCCCCAGCATTTT.

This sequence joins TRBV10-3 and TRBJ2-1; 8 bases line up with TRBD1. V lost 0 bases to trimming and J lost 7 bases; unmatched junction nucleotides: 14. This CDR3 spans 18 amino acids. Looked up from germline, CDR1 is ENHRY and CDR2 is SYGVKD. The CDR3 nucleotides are TGTGCCATCAGTGAGTCCAGACACTGGACAGGGTCTGATAATGAGCAGTTCTTC. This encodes CAISESRHWTGSDNEQFF.

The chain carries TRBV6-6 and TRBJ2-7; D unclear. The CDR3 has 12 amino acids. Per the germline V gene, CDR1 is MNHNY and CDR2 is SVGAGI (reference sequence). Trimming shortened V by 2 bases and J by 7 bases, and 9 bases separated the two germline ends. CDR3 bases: TGTGCCAGCAGTTACGATGGGTGGGAGCAGTACTTC. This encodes CASSYDGWEQYF.

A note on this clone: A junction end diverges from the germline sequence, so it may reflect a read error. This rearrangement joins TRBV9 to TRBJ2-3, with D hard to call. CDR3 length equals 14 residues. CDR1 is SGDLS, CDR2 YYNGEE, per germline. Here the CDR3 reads CASGVVSSSDTQYF. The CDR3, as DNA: TGTGCCAGCGGCGTAGTCAGTAGCTCAGATACGCAGTATTTT.

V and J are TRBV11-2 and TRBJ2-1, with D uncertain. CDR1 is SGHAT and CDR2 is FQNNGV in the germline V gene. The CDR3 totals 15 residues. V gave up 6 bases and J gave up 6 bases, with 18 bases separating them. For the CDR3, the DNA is TGTGCCAGCAGGTCCACGTCCGGAAGCAGCAATGAGCAGTTCTTC. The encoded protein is CASRSTSGSSNEQFF.

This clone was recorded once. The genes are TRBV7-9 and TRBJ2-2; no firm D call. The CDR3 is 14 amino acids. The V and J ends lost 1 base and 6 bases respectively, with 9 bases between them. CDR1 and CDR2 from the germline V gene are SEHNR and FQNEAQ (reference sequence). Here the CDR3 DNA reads TGTGCCAGCAGCTTAGTGATGGGTTCCGGGGAGCTGTTTTTT. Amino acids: CASSLVMGSGELFF.

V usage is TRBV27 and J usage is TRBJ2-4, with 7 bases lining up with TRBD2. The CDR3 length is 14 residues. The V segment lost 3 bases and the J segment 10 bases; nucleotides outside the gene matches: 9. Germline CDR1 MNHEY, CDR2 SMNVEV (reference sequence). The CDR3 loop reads CASSFGRGIGIQYF. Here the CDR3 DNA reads TGTGCCAGCAGTTTTGGGCGGGGGATTGGGATTCAGTACTTC.

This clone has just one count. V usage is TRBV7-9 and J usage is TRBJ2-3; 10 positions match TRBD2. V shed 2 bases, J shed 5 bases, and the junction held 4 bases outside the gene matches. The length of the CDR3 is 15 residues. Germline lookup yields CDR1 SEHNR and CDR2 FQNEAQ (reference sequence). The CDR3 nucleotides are TGTGCCAGCAGCTTAACAAGCGGGGGGGTAGATACGCAGTATTTT. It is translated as CASSLTSGGVDTQYF.

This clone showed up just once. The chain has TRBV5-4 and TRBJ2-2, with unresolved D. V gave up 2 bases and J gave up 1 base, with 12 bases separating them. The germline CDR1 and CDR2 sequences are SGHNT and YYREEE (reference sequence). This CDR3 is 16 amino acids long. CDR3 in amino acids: CASSFGRPMNTGELFF. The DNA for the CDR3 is TGTGCCAGCAGCTTTGGTCGGCCGATGAACACCGGGGAGCTGTTTTTT.

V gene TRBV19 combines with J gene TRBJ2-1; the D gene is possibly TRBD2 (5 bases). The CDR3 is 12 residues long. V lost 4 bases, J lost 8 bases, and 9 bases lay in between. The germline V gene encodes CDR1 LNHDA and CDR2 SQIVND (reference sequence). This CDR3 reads CASSKRVYEQFF. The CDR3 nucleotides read TGTGCCAGTAGTAAGAGGGTCTATGAGCAGTTCTTC. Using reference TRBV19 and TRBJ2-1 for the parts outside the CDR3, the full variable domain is DGGITQSPKYLFRKEGQNVTLSCEQNLNHDAMYWYRQDPGQGLRLIYYSQIVNDFQKGDIAEGYSVSREKKESFPLTVTSAQKNPTAFYLCASSKRVYEQFFGPGTRLTVL.

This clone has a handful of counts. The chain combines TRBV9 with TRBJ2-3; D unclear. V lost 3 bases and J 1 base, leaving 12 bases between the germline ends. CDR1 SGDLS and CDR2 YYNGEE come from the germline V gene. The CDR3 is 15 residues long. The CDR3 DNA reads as TGTGCCAGCAGCGCAACGGCCCAGGGCACAGATACGCAGTATTTT. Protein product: CASSATAQGTDTQYF.

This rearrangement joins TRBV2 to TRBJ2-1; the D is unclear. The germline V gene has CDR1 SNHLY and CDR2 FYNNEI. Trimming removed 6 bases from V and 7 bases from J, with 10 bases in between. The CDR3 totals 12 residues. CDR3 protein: CASSADNNEQFF. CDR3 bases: TGTGCCAGCAGCGCTGACAATAATGAGCAGTTCTTC. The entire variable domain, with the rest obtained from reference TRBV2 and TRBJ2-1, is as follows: EPEVTQTPSHQVTQMGQEVILRCVPISNHLYFYWYRQILGQKVEFLVSFYNNEISEKSEIFDDQFSVERPDGSNFTLKIRSTKLEDSAMYFCASSADNNEQFFGPGTRLTVL.

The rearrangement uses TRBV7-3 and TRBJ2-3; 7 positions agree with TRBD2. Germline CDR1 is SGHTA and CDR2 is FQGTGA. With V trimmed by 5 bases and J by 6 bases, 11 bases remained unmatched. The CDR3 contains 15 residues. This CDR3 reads CASSPLLAGVDTQYF. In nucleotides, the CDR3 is TGTGCCAGCAGCCCCCTTTTGGCGGGGGTGGATACGCAGTATTTT.

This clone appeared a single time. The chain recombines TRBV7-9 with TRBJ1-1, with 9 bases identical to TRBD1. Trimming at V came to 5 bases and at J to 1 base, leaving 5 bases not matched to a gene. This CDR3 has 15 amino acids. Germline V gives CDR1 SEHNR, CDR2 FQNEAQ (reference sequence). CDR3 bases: TGTGCCAGCAGCCCCAGGGACAGGGAGAACACTGAAGCTTTCTTT. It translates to CASSPRDRENTEAFF.

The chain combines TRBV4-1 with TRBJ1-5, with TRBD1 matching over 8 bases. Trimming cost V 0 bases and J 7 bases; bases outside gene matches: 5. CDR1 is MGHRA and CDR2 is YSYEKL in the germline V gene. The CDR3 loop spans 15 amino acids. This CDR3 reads CASSQDTGGGQPQHF. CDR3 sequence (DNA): TGCGCCAGCAGCCAAGACACAGGGGGAGGACAGCCCCAGCATTTT.

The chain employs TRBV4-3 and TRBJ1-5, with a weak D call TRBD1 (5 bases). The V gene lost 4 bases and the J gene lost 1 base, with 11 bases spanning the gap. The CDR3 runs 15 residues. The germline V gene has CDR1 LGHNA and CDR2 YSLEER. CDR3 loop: CASSPGPTSNQPQHF. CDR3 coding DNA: TGCGCCAGCAGCCCAGGGCCTACAAGCAATCAGCCCCAGCATTTT.